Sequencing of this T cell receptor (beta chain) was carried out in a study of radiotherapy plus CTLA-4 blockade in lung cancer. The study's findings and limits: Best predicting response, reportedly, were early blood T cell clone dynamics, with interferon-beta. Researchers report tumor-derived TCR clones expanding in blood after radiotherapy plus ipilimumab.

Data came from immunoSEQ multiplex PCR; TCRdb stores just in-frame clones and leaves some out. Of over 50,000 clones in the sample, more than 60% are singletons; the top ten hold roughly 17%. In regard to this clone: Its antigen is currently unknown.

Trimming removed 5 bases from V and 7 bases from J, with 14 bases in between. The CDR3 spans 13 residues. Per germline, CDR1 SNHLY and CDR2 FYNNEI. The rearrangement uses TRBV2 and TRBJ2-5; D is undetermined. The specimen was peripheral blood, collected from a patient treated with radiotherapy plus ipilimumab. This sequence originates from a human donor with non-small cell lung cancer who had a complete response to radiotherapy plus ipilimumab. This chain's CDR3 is CASSTIREGTQYF. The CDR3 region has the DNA TGTGCCAGCAGTACTATTCGTGAAGGGACCCAGTACTTC.